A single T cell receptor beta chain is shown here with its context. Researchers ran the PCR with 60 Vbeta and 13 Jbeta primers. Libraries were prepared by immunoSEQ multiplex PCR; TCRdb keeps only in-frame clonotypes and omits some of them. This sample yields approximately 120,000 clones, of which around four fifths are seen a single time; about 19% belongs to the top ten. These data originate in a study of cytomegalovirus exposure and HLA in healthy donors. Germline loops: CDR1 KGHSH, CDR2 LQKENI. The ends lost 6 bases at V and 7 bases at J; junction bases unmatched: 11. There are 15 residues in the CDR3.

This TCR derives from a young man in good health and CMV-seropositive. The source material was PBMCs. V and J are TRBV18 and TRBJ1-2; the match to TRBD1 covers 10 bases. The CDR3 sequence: CASSPPSWTGGGYTF. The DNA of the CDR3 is TGTGCCAGCTCGCCTCCCAGCTGGACAGGGGGTGGCTACACCTTC.